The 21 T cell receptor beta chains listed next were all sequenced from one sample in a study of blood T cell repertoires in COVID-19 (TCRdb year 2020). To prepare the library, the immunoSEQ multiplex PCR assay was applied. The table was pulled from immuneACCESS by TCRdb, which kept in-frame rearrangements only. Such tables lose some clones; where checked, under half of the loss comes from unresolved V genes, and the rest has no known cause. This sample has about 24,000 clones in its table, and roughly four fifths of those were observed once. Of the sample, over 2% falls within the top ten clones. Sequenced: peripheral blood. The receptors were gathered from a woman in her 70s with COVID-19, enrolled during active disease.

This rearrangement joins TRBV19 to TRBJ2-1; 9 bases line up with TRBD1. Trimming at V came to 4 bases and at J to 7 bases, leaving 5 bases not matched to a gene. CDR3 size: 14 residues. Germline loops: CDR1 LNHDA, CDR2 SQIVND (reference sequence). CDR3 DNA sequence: TGTGCCAGTAGTACCGGACAGGGGTTGAATGAGCAGTTCTTC. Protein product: CASSTGQGLNEQFF.

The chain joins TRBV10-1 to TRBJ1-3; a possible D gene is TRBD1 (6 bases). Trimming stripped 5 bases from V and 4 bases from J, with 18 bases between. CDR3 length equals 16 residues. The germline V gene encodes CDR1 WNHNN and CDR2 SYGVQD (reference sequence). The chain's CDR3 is CASSPNRDGSGNTIYF. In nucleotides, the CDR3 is TGCGCCAGCAGTCCTAACAGGGATGGCTCGGGAAACACCATATATTTT.

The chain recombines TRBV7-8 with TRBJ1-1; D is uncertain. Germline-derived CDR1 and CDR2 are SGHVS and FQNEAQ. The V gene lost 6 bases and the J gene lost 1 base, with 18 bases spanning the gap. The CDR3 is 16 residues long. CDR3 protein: CASRDSSIRGNTEAFF. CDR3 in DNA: TGTGCCAGCAGGGACTCTTCAATTCGGGGGAACACTGAAGCTTTCTTT.

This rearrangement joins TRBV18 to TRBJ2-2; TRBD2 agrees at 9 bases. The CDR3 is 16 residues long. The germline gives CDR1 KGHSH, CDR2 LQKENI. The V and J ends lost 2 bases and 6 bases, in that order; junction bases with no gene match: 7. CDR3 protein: CASSPYRASGAGELFF. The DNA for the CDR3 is TGTGCCAGCTCACCATATCGGGCTAGCGGGGCCGGGGAGCTGTTTTTT.

This chain's CDR3 is CASSTDINTEAFF. The CDR3 nucleotides are TGTGCCAGCAGTACGGACATTAACACTGAAGCTTTCTTT. The chain combines TRBV6-6 with TRBJ1-1, with a weak D call TRBD1 (5 bases). This CDR3 is built from 13 residues. The germline gives CDR1 MNHNY, CDR2 SVGAGI (reference sequence). The V gene lost 5 bases and the J gene lost 2 bases, with 9 bases spanning the gap.

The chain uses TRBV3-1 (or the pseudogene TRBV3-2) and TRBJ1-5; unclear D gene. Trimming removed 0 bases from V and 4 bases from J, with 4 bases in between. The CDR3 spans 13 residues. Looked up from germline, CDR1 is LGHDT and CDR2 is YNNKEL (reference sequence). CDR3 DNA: TGTGCCAGCAGCCAAGATCTGAATCAGCCCCAGCATTTT. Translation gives CASSQDLNQPQHF.

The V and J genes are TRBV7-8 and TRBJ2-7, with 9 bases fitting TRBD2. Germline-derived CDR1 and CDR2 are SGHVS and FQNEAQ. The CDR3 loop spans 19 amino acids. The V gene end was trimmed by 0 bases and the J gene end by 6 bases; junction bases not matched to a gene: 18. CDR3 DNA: TGTGCCAGCAGCTTAGCTGTTTCTAGCGGGGCCCTTAATACCCCCGAGCAGTACGTC. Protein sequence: CASSLAVSSGALNTPEQYV.

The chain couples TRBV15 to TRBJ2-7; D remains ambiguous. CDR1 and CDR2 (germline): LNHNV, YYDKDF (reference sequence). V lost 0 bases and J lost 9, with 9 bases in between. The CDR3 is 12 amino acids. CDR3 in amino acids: CATSRDVSGQYF. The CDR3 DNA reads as TGTGCCACCAGCAGAGATGTGAGTGGGCAGTACTTC.

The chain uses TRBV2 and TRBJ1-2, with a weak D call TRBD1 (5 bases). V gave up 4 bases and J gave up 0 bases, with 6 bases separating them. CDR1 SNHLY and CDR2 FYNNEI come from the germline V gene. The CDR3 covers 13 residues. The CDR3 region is CASSATANYGYTF. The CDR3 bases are TGTGCCAGCAGTGCGACAGCTAACTATGGCTACACCTTC.

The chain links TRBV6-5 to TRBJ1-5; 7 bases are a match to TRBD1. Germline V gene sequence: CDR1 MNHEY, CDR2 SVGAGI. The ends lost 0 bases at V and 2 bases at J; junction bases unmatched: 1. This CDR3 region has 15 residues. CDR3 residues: CASSYSTGGNQPQHF. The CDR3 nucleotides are TGTGCCAGCAGTTACTCAACAGGGGGCAATCAGCCCCAGCATTTT.

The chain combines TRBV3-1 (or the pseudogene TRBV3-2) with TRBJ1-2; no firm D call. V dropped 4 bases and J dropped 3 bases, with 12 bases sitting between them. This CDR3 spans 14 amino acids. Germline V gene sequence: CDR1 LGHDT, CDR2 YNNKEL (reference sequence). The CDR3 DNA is TGTGCCAGCAGCCCCGGACTCGGTTACTATGGCTACACCTTC. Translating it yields CASSPGLGYYGYTF.

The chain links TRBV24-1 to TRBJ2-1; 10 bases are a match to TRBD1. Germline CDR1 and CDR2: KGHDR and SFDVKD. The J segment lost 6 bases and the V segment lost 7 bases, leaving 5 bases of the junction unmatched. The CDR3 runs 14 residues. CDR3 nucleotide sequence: TGTGCCACCAGGGCGGACAGGGGGACCAATGAGCAGTTCTTC. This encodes CATRADRGTNEQFF.

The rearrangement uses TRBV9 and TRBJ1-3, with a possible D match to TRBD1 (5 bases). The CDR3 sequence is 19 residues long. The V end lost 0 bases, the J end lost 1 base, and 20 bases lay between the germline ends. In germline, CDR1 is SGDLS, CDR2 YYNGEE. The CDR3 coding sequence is TGTGCCAGCAGCGTAGACCCCATAGGGGCCCGTAGTTCTGGAAACACCATATATTTT. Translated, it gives CASSVDPIGARSSGNTIYF.

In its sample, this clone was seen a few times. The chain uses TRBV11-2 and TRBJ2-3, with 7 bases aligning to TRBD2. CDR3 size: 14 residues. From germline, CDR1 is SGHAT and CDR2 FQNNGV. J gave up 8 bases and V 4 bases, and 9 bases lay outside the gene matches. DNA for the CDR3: TGTGCCAGCAGCTCCCCCCTCCCGGGAGGTACGCAGTATTTT. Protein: CASSSPLPGGTQYF.

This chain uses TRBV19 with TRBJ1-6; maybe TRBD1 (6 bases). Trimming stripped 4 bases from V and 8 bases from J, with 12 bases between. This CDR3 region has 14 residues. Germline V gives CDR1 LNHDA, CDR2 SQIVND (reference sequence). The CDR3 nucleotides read TGTGCCAGTAGTACTACCAGGGGTTATTCACCCCTCCACTTT. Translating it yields CASSTTRGYSPLHF.

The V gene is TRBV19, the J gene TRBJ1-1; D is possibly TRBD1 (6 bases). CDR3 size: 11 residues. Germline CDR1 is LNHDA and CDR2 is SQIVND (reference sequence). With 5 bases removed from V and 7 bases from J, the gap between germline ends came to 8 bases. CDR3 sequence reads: CASSSGVEAFF. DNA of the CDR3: TGTGCCAGTAGTTCAGGGGTTGAAGCTTTCTTT. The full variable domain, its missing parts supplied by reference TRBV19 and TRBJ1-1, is DGGITQSPKYLFRKEGQNVTLSCEQNLNHDAMYWYRQDPGQGLRLIYYSQIVNDFQKGDIAEGYSVSREKKESFPLTVTSAQKNPTAFYLCASSSGVEAFFGQGTRLTVV.

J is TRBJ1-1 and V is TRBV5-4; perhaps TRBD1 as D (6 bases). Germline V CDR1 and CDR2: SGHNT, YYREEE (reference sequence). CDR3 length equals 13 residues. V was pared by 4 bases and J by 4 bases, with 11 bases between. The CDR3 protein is CASSGPRGTEAFF. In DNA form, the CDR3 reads TGTGCCAGCAGCGGTCCCAGGGGCACTGAAGCTTTCTTT.

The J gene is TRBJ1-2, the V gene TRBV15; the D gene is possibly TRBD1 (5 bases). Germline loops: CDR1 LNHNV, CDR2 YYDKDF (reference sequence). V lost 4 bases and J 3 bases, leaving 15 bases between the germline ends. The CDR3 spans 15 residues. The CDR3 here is CATSKASLGDYGYTF. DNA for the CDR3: TGTGCCACCAGCAAAGCCTCCTTAGGGGACTATGGCTACACCTTC.

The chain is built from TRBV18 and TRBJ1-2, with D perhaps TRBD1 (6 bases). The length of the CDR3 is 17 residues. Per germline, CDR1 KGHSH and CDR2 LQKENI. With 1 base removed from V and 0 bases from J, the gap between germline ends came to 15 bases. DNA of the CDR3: TGTGCCAGCTCACCACAATGGACCCAGGGGACTAACTATGGCTACACCTTC. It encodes CASSPQWTQGTNYGYTF. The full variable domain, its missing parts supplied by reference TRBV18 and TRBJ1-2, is NAGVMQNPRHLVRRRGQEARLRCSPMKGHSHVYWYRQLPEEGLKFMVYLQKENIIDESGMPKERFSAEFPKEGPSILRIQQVVRGDSAAYFCASSPQWTQGTNYGYTFGSGTRLTVV.

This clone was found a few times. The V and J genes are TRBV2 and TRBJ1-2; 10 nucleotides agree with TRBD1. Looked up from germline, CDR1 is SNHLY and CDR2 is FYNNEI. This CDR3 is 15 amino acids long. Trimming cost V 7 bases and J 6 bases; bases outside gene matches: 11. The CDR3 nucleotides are TGTGCCAGCAACCAAGACAGGGGGCGAAATGATGGCTACACCTTC. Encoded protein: CASNQDRGRNDGYTF.

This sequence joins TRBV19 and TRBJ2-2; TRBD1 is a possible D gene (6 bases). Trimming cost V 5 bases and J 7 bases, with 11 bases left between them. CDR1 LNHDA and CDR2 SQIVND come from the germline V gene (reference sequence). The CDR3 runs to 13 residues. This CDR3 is CASSAQGFGELFF. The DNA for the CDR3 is TGTGCCAGTAGTGCCCAGGGGTTCGGGGAGCTGTTTTTT.